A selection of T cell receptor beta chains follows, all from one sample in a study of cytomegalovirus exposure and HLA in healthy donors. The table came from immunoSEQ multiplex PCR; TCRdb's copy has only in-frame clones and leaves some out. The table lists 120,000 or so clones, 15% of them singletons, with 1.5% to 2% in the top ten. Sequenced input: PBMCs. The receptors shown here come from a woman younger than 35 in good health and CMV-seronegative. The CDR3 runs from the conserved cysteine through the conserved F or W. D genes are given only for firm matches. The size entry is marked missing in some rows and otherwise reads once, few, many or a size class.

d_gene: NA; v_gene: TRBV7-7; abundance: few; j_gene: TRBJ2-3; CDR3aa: CASSPTLTSTDTQYF; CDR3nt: TGTGCTAGCAGCCCCACCCTAACTAGCACAGATACGCAGTATTTT
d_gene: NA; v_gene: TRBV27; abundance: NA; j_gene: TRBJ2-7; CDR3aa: CASSLCALECQQYF; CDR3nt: TGTGCCAGCAGTTTATGTGCCCTCGAGTGCCAGCAGTACTTC
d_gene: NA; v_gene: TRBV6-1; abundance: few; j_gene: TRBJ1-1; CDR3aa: CASSGSRVEAFF; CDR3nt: TGTGCCAGCAGTGGGTCCAGGGTTGAAGCTTTCTTT
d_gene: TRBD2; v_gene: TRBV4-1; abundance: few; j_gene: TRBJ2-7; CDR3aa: CASSQASGRTYEQYF; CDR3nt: TGCGCCAGCAGCCAGGCTAGCGGGAGGACCTACGAGCAGTACTTC
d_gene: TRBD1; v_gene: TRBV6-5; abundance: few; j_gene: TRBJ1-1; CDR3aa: CASSTGTEAFF; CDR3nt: TGTGCCAGCAGTACAGGGACAGAGGCTTTCTTT
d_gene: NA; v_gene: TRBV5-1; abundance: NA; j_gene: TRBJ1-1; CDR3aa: CASSPPGGRTEAFF; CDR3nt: TGCGCCAGCAGCCCCCCGGGGGGCAGGACTGAAGCTTTCTTT
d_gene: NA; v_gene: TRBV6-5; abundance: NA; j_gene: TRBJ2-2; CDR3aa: CASSYTWSREAGELFF; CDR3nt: TGTGCCAGCAGTTACACGTGGTCCAGGGAAGCCGGGGAGCTGTTTTTT
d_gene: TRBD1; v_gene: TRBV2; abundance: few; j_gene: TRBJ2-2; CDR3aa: CASSEAPDRVNTGELFF; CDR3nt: TGTGCCAGCAGTGAAGCGCCGGACAGGGTTAACACCGGGGAGCTGTTTTTT
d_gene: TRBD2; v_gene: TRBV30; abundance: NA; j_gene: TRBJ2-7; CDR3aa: CAWGLAENSYEQYF; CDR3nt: TGTGCCTGGGGACTAGCGGAAAACTCCTACGAGCAGTACTTC
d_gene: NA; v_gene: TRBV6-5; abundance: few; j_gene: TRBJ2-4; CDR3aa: CASSYSGGVGKNIQYF; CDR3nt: TGTGCCAGCAGTTACTCTGGAGGGGTTGGCAAAAACATTCAGTACTTC
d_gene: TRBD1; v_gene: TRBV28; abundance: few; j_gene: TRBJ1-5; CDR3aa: CASRTGFYSNQPQHF; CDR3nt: TGTGCCAGCAGGACAGGGTTTTATAGCAATCAGCCCCAGCATTTT
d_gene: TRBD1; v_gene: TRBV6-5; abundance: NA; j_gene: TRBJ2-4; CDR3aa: CASSYTGTGENIQYF; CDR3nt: TGTGCCAGCAGTTACACCGGGACAGGGGAGAACATTCAGTACTTC
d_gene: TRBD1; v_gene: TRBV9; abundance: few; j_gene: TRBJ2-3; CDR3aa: CASSPTQREQGAKKTDTQYF; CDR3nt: TGTGCCAGCAGCCCCACTCAACGGGAACAGGGGGCGAAAAAGACAGATACGCAGTATTTT
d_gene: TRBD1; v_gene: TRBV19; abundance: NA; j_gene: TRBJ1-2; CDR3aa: CASTPGQDPLNYGYTF; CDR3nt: TGTGCCAGTACCCCTGGACAGGACCCCCTCAACTATGGCTACACCTTC
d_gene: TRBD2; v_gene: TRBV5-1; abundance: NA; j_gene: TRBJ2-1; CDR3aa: CASGLGGASYNEQFF; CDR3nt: TGCGCCAGCGGTCTCGGGGGGGCCTCCTACAATGAGCAGTTCTTC
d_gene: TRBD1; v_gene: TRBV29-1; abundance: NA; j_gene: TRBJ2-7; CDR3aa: CSARTGGDSYEQYF; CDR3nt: TGCAGCGCCAGGACAGGGGGCGACTCCTACGAGCAGTACTTC
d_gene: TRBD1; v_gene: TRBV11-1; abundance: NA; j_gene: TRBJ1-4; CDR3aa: CASSPPGQGNEKLFF; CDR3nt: TGTGCCAGCAGCCCGCCGGGACAGGGGAATGAAAAACTGTTTTTT
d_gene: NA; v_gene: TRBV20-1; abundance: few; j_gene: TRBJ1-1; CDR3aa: CSPFLPAEAFF; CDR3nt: TGCAGTCCCTTCCTCCCGGCTGAAGCTTTCTTT
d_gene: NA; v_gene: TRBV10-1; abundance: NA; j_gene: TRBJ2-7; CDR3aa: CASRSGTPCGYEQYF; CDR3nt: TGCGCCAGCAGATCCGGGACTCCTTGTGGCTACGAGCAGTACTTC
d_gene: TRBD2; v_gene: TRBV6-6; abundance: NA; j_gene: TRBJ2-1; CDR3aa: CASSYRGRPYNEQFF; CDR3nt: TGTGCCAGCAGTTATCGCGGGAGGCCCTACAATGAGCAGTTCTTC
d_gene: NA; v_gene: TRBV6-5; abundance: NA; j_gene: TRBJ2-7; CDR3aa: CASSYSPGNSYEQYF; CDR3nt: TGTGCCAGCAGTTACTCGCCGGGAAACTCCTACGAGCAGTACTTC
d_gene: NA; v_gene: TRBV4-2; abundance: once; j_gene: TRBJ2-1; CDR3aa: CASSQDTEKSSYNEQFF; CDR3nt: TGTGCCAGCAGCCAAGATACGGAGAAGAGCTCCTACAATGAGCAGTTCTTC
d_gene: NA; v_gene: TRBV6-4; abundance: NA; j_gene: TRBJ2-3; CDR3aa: CASSVGGGSDTQYF; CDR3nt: TGTGCCAGCAGTGTCGGGGGAGGTAGCGATACGCAGTATTTT
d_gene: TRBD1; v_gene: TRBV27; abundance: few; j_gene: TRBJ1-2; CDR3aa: CASSLGQGSGYTF; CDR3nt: TGTGCCAGCAGTTTAGGACAGGGCAGTGGCTACACCTTC
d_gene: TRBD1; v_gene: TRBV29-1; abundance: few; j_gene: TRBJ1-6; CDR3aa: CSAAGTGKDSPLHF; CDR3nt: TGCAGCGCCGCCGGGACAGGGAAAGATTCACCCCTCCACTTT
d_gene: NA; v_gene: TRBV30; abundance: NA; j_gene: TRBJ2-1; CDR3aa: CAWSAEIYNEQFF; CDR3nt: TGTGCCTGGAGTGCAGAAATCTACAATGAGCAGTTCTTC
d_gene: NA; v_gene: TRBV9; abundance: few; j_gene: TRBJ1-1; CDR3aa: CASSVVNSPDTEAFF; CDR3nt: TGTGCCAGCAGCGTAGTTAACAGTCCAGACACTGAAGCTTTCTTT
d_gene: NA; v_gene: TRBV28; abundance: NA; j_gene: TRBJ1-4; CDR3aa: CASRRGRGEKLFF; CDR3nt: TGTGCCAGCCGTCGGGGCAGGGGCGAAAAACTGTTTTTT
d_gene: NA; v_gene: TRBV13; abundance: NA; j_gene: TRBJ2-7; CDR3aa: CASSQGRRDYEQYF; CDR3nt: TGTGCCAGCAGCCAAGGACGGAGGGACTACGAGCAGTACTTC
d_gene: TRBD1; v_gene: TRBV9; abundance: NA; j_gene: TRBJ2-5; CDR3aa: CASSGGQGRGETQYF; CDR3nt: TGTGCCAGCAGCGGGGGACAGGGGAGGGGAGAGACCCAGTACTTC
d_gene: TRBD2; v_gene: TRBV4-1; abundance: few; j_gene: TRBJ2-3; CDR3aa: CASSSSGGDTQYF; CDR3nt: TGCGCCAGCAGCAGTAGCGGGGGAGATACGCAGTATTTT
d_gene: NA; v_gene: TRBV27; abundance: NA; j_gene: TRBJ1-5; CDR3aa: CASSRGANQPQHF; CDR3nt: TGTGCCAGCAGCCGGGGGGCGAATCAGCCCCAGCATTTT
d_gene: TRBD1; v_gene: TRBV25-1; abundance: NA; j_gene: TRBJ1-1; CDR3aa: CASSEYLIRTGTEAFF; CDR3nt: TGTGCCAGCAGTGAATATCTAATCCGGACAGGCACTGAAGCTTTCTTT
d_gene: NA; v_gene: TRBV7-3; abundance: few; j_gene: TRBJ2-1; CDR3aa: CASSLNVGAGVHNEQFF; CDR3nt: TGTGCCAGCAGCTTAAATGTGGGGGCAGGGGTTCACAATGAGCAGTTCTTC
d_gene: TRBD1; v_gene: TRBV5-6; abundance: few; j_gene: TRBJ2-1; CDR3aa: CASSRGQISYNEQFF; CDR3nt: TGTGCCAGCAGCCGGGGACAGATTTCCTACAATGAGCAGTTCTTC
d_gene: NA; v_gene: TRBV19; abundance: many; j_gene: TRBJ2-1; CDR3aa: CASSIGSLNEQFF; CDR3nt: TGTGCCAGTAGTATAGGGAGTCTCAATGAGCAGTTCTTC
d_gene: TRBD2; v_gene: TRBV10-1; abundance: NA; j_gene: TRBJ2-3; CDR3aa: CASSESLAGTTDTQYF; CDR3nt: TGCGCCAGCAGTGAGTCCCTAGCGGGAACGACAGATACGCAGTATTTT
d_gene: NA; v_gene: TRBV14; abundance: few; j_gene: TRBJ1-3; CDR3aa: CASSLGLYSGNTIYF; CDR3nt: TGTGCCAGCAGCCTTGGACTGTACTCTGGAAACACCATATATTTT
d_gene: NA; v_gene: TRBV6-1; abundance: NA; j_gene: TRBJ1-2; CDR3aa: CASSPIPGRSYGYTF; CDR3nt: TGTGCCAGCAGCCCTATCCCAGGGAGGAGCTATGGCTACACCTTC
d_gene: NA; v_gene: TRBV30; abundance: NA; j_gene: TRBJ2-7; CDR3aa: CAWSPRREKQYF; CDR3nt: TGTGCCTGGAGCCCCCGGAGGGAAAAGCAGTACTTC
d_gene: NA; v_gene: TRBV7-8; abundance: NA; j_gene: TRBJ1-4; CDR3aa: CASSSVTGINEKLFF; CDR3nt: TGTGCCAGCAGCTCGGTGACGGGAATTAATGAAAAACTGTTTTTT
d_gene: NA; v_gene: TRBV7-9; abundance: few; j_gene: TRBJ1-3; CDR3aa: CASSSIRTAGNTIYF; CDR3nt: TGTGCCAGCAGCTCCATACGGACTGCTGGAAACACCATATATTTT
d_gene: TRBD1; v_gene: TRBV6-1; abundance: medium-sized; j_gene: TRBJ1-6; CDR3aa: CASSGDRGSPSPLHF; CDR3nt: TGTGCCAGCAGCGGTGACAGGGGATCCCCATCACCCCTCCACTTT
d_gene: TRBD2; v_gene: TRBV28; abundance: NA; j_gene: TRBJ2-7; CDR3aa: CASSPPGGSYEQYF; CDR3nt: TGTGCCAGCAGTCCCCCGGGGGGCTCCTACGAGCAGTACTTC
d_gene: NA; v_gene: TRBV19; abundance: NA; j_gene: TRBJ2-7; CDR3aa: CASSMSRDYEQYF; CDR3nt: TGTGCCAGTAGTATGTCGCGGGACTACGAGCAGTACTTC
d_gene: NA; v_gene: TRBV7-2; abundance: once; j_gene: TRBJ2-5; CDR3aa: CASSPYREETQYF; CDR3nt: TGTGCCAGCAGCCCGTACAGGGAAGAGACCCAGTACTTC
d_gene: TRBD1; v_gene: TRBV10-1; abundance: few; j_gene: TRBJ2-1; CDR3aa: CASSQGQGPVEFF; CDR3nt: TGCGCCAGCAGCCAGGGACAGGGGCCCGTGGAGTTCTTC
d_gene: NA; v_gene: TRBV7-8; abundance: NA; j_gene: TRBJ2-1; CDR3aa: CASSLGLMVSYNEQFF; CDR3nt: TGTGCCAGCAGCCTAGGACTAATGGTCTCCTACAATGAGCAGTTCTTC
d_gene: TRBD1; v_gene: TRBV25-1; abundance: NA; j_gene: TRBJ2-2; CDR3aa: CASSAAGGGELFF; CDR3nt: TGTGCCAGCAGTGCGGCAGGGGGAGGGGAGCTGTTTTTT
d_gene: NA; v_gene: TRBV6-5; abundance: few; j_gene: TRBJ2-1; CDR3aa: CASSYSANEQFF; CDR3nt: TGTGCCAGCAGTTACTCGGCCAATGAGCAGTTCTTC
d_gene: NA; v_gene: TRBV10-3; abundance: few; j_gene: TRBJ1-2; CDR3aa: CAISESRGHYGYTF; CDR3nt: TGTGCCATCAGTGAGTCTAGGGGCCACTATGGCTACACCTTC
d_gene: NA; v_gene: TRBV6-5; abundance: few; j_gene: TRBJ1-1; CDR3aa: CASSYPGRLNTEAFF; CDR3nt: TGTGCCAGCAGTTACCCGGGTAGGTTGAACACTGAAGCTTTCTTT
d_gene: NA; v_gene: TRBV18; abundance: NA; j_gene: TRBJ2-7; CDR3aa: CASSETGRTYEQYF; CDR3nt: TGTGCCAGCTCAGAGACAGGGAGGACCTACGAGCAGTACTTC
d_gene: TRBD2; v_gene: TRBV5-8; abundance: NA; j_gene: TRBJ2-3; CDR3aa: CASSFGGVIADTQYF; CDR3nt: TGTGCCAGCAGCTTCGGGGGGGTGATCGCAGATACGCAGTATTTT
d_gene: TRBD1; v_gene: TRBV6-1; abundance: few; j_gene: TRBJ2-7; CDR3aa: CASSEGDRSYEQYF; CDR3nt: TGTGCCAGCAGTGAAGGGGACAGATCCTACGAGCAGTACTTC
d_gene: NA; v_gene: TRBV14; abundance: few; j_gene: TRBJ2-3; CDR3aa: CASSLFGPGGDTQYF; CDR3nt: TGTGCCAGCAGCCTATTCGGTCCCGGAGGGGATACGCAGTATTTT
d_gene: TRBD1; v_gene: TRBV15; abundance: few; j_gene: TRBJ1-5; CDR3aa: CATSRGDRDQPQHF; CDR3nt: TGTGCCACCAGCAGAGGGGACAGGGATCAGCCCCAGCATTTT
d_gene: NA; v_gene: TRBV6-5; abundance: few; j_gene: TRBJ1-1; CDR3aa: CASSHRTRMNTEAFF; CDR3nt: TGTGCCAGCAGTCATAGGACACGGATGAACACTGAAGCTTTCTTT
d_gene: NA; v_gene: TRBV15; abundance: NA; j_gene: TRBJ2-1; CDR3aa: CATSRAESSYNEQFF; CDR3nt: TGTGCCACCAGCAGAGCGGAGAGCTCCTACAATGAGCAGTTCTTC